This entry concerns a single T cell receptor (beta chain). Antigen: not known. What was sequenced were expressed TCRB transcripts, since all of the isolated RNA had been reverse transcribed. The average read count of naive, central memory and regulatory T cell samples was a few million. The repertoire was sequenced with immunoSEQ multiplex PCR; TCRdb's copy has only in-frame clones and lacks some. Here the sample spans hundreds of thousands of clones, 15% to 20% being singletons. Trimming left V 2 bases short and J 8 bases short, with 8 bases between. The CDR3 covers 12 residues. The V gene's germline CDR1 is SEHNR and CDR2 FQNEAQ (reference sequence). This sample is part of a study of beta chain features in type 1 diabetes. Overall study findings and caveats: PCR might favor shorter templates, but any such skew would affect patients and controls equally.

Via CD45RO/CCR7/CD25/CD127/CD95/CD27, cells of the CD4+ naive, central memory, regulatory and stem cell-like memory subsets were sorted. All sorted populations exceeded 95% purity. V gene TRBV7-9 combines with J gene TRBJ2-3; perhaps TRBD2 as D (5 bases). This receptor was taken from a woman between 18 and 29 years old in good health. The sequencing input was naive CD4+ T cells from blood. The CDR3 bases are TGTGCCAGCAGCTTAAACGCGGGTACGCAGTATTTT. Protein: CASSLNAGTQYF.